This TCR beta chain was observed in a study of T cells in localized non-small cell lung cancer. The study, taken as a whole, reports: Among the top 100 tumor clones, a median about 58 appeared in adjacent lung. Among blood samples, higher T cell density accompanied longer overall survival.

Germline V gene lookup returns CDR1 SGHTS and CDR2 YDEGEE. Losses at the gene ends were 2 bases for V and 7 bases for J; bases not matched to a gene: 14. The CDR3 contains 18 residues. A remark on this clone: The target antigen is unknown.

The assay was immunoSEQ multiplex PCR, and TCRdb's table has in-frame clones only and misses some. The sample lists 25,000 to 30,000 clones, less than 95% occurring once. The rearrangement links TRBV5-8 to TRBJ1-6; 8 positions agree with TRBD1. Sequenced material: peripheral blood, taken before any cancer treatment. The receptor's source is a female donor at least 60 years old with stage I lung adenocarcinoma. The CDR3 bases are TGTGCCAGCAGCTTTTTGGGATGGGGGCAGGGGGCCAATTCACCCCTCCACTTT. It specifies CASSFLGWGQGANSPLHF. The full variable domain, in which reference TRBV5-8 and TRBJ1-6 provide the parts outside the CDR3, is EAGVTQSPTHLIKTRGQQATLRCSPISGHTSVYWYQQALGLGLQFLLWYDEGEERNRGNFPPRFSGRQFPNYSSELNVNALELEDSALYLCASSFLGWGQGANSPLHFGNGTRLTVT.